This T cell receptor (beta chain) was captured by sequencing in a study of blood T cell repertoires in COVID-19. In the study overall: The analysed material was cDNA or gDNA that came from T cells, B-cell-depleted T cells, or PBMCs.

The CDR3 covers 14 residues. With V trimmed by 5 bases and J by 2 bases, 4 bases remained unmatched. Germline values: CDR1 MDHEN, CDR2 SYDVKM. Sequenced by immunoSEQ multiplex PCR; TCRdb stores in-frame clones only, minus some. Seen here are 90,000 to 100,000 clones, roughly 84% observed once, and the top ten hold around 25%. This sequence originates from a man aged 55 to 70 with acute or convalescent COVID-19. The chain links TRBV28 to TRBJ2-3; TRBD2 matches at 7 bases. Sequences were obtained from peripheral blood. CDR3 nucleotide sequence: TGTGCCAGCAGTCCTAGCGGACTCACAGATACGCAGTATTTT. This translates into CASSPSGLTDTQYF.